This T cell receptor (beta chain) derives from a study of blood T cell repertoires in COVID-19. The germline V gene encodes CDR1 KGHDR and CDR2 SFDVKD. Deletions cut 4 bases from V and 5 bases from J, with 18 bases between. The CDR3 contains 16 residues. Data came from immunoSEQ multiplex PCR; TCRdb stores just in-frame clones and leaves some out. The table records about 200,000 clones, around 80% of them present only once. This TCR was sampled from a human donor in a cohort sampled during active COVID-19. The V gene is TRBV24-1, the J gene TRBJ2-3, with a weak D call TRBD2 (6 bases). Source material: peripheral blood. The CDR3 sequence is CATSDTRTTRKDTQYF. The CDR3 region has the DNA TGTGCCACCAGTGACACTAGGACTACTAGGAAAGATACGCAGTATTTT.